This is a list of T cell receptor beta chains from one sample in a study of cytomegalovirus exposure and HLA in healthy donors. Clones were sequenced by immunoSEQ multiplex PCR, and TCRdb holds only the in-frame ones, with some missing. The sample is made up of about 40,000 clones, and the top ten hold under 8% of it. Sequences were obtained from PBMCs. All receptors derive from a man under 40 in good health and CMV-seronegative. The CDR3 runs from the conserved cysteine through the conserved F or W. The order of the fields is CDR3 protein, J gene, D gene, V gene, CDR3 length, clone size. A D gene is named only where the DNA matches it firmly. Expanded clones are given a class, and other clones once, few, many or no size at all.

CATSRDRTGESNQPQHF	TRBJ1-5	TRBD1	TRBV15	17	-
CASSYRPRGNTEAFF	TRBJ1-1	TRBD1	TRBV6-5	15	-
CASSSIGVRDEQYF	TRBJ2-7	-	TRBV5-4	14	-
CASSETSGGIDTQYF	TRBJ2-3	TRBD2	TRBV9	15	-
CASSSRLAGSTDTQYF	TRBJ2-3	TRBD2	TRBV4-1	16	-
CASSLGGAGELFF	TRBJ2-2	-	TRBV7-6	13	-
CASSQELQEQLGYTF	TRBJ1-2	-	TRBV4-3	15	-
CASSVSSGAYEQYF	TRBJ2-7	TRBD2	TRBV7-2	14	-
CASSLGYGTSEAFF	TRBJ1-1	-	TRBV5-6	14	-
CASSPVTIGVNEKLFF	TRBJ1-4	-	TRBV5-1	16	-
CASSQEQGNNQPQHF	TRBJ1-5	TRBD1	TRBV4-3	15	-
CASSQVQTNQPQHF	TRBJ1-5	-	TRBV4-3	14	-
CASRPTHLLATDTQYF	TRBJ2-3	TRBD2	TRBV13	16	-
CASKERLTNEKLFF	TRBJ1-4	-	TRBV19	14	-
CAIRNNRDRGYEQYF	TRBJ2-7	TRBD1	TRBV10-3	15	-
CASSLRRTKNIQYF	TRBJ2-4	-	TRBV7-9	14	-
CASSRGGADNEQFF	TRBJ2-1	-	TRBV27	14	-
CASSEVLGGWGSGANVLTF	TRBJ2-6	-	TRBV2	19	-
CASLLTGALQETQYF	TRBJ2-5	TRBD1	TRBV5-1	15	-
CASSQDRGGTEAFF	TRBJ1-1	TRBD1	TRBV4-3	14	medium-sized
CASSGGQGLYGYTF	TRBJ1-2	TRBD1	TRBV5-4	14	-
CASSLALVSGSNEQYF	TRBJ2-7	TRBD2	TRBV7-2	16	-
CSVALLSSGNTIYF	TRBJ1-3	-	TRBV29-1	14	-
CASSYSGTSSYNEQFF	TRBJ2-1	TRBD2	TRBV6-5	16	-